These 30 T cell receptor beta chains came from one sample sequenced in a study of early T cells in non-severe SARS-CoV-2 infection. TCRdb called the 5' RACE reads again in MiXCR, with one record for every CDR3 protein. The sample lists approximately 69,000 distinct CDR3 sequences, 9.5% occurring once. Sequenced sample: whole blood. The receptors come from an adult who was a healthcare worker with PCR-confirmed SARS-CoV-2 infection or an uninfected control (not recorded which).

This clonotype showed up many times. V gene TRBV7-9 combines with J gene TRBJ2-5; D is possibly TRBD2 (6 bases). The V and J ends lost 1 base and 4 bases respectively, with 10 bases between them. The germline V gene encodes CDR1 SEHNR and CDR2 FQNEAQ (reference sequence). The CDR3 has 14 residues. As DNA, the CDR3 is TGTGCCAGCAGCTTAGTGACCGGGGGAGAGACCCAGTACTTC. As protein: CASSLVTGGETQYF.

This clonotype has only a few counts. The rearrangement uses TRBV5-6 and TRBJ1-4; tentative D call: TRBD1 (5 bases). The germline V gene has CDR1 SGHDT and CDR2 YYEEEE. The CDR3 totals 16 residues. Trimming stripped 3 bases from V and 0 bases from J, with 12 bases between. CDR3 protein: CASSSIQGATNEKLFF. CDR3 in DNA: TGTGCCAGCAGCTCCATTCAGGGTGCAACTAATGAAAAACTGTTTTTT.

As concerns this clonotype: One junction end does not reproduce the germline sequence, and a read error may be involved. V usage is TRBV24-1 and J usage is TRBJ2-2, with 7 bases that match TRBD1. This CDR3 comprises 17 residues. Germline V gene data show CDR1 as KGHDR and CDR2 as SFDVKD. The CDR3 DNA follows: TGTGCCACCAGTGAGCAGAACAGGGGACCGAATACCGGGGAGCTGTTTTTT. Translated, it gives CATSEQNRGPNTGELFF.

In this sample, this clonotype turned up many times. This chain connects TRBV7-9 to TRBJ1-2; TRBD1 might be the D (6 bases). The CDR3 covers 14 residues. The ends were cut back, 2 bases at V and 9 bases at J, with 16 bases in the middle. CDR1 SEHNR and CDR2 FQNEAQ come from the germline V gene (reference sequence). CDR3 nucleotide sequence: TGTGCCAGCAGCTTAACGGTGGACAGTGTGAGCTACACCTTC. The encoded protein is CASSLTVDSVSYTF. The full variable domain, with the rest looked up from reference TRBV7-9 and TRBJ1-2, is DTGVSQNPRHKITKRGQNVTFRCDPISEHNRLYWYRQTLGQGPEFLTYFQNEAQLEKSRLLSDRFSAERPKGSFSTLEIQRTEQGDSAMYLCASSLTVDSVSYTFGSGTRLTVV.

This clonotype was counted ten times or more. The chain combines TRBV14 with TRBJ1-2, with D tentatively TRBD1 (5 bases). CDR3 length: 13 amino acids. Germline-derived CDR1 and CDR2 are SGHDN and FVKESK. Trimming cost V 6 bases and J 4 bases, with 12 bases left between them. DNA for the CDR3: TGTGCCAGCAGTTACACGGGGGGCTATGGCTACACCTTC. Translated, it gives CASSYTGGYGYTF.

In its sample, this clonotype was seen many times. The chain uses TRBV7-3 and TRBJ2-3; the D is unclear. The CDR3 runs 13 residues. Looked up from germline, CDR1 is SGHTA and CDR2 is FQGTGA. Trimming pared 2 bases from V and 5 bases from J, leaving 8 bases between. This chain's CDR3 is CASSLDSRDTQYF. The DNA for the CDR3 is TGTGCCAGCAGCTTAGACTCGCGAGATACGCAGTATTTT.

This clonotype was recorded many times. The chain uses TRBV12-3 or TRBV12-4 and TRBJ1-1, with D uncertain. The CDR3 extends over 13 amino acids. V gave up 7 bases and J gave up 1 base, with 10 bases separating them. For the CDR3, the DNA is TGTGCCAGCACTACCATCCAGAACACTGAAGCTTTCTTT. Protein product: CASTTIQNTEAFF.

This clonotype was seen at least ten times. The CDR3 region has the DNA TGTGCCAGTAGTATCCGGGGGCTCGTTTACGAGCAGTACTTC. It specifies CASSIRGLVYEQYF. V usage is TRBV19 and J usage is TRBJ2-7; D tentatively reads TRBD1 or TRBD2 (6 bases each). Trimming left V 3 bases short and J 4 bases short, with 13 bases between. CDR3 size: 14 residues. Germline CDR1 is LNHDA and CDR2 is SQIVND (reference sequence).

The chain joins TRBV10-3 to TRBJ2-7, with D uncertain. Germline V gives CDR1 ENHRY, CDR2 SYGVKD. The CDR3 is made up of 14 amino acids. Between the trimmed V and J ends, which lost 0 bases and 5 bases, there was a span of 11 bases. The chain's CDR3 is CAISESADPHEQYF. CDR3 DNA sequence: TGTGCCATCAGTGAGTCGGCGGACCCCCACGAGCAGTACTTC.

This clonotype has a count of ten or more. The V and J genes are TRBV10-3 and TRBJ1-4; D possibly corresponds to TRBD1 (5 bases). Trimming left V 10 bases short and J 11 bases short, with 14 bases between. The CDR3 runs to 11 residues. The germline CDR1 and CDR2 sequences are ENHRY and SYGVKD. CDR3 sequence reads: CATGRGEKLFF. The CDR3 DNA follows: TGTGCCACCGGTCGGGGGGAGAAACTGTTTTTT.

This clonotype showed up just a few times. This chain connects TRBV2 to TRBJ2-5; D remains ambiguous. Germline CDR1 is SNHLY and CDR2 is FYNNEI. V gave up 5 bases and J gave up 5 bases, with 12 bases separating them. This CDR3 contains 13 residues. The CDR3 loop reads CASSSEGPETQYF. CDR3 nucleotides: TGTGCCAGCAGTTCCGAAGGACCTGAGACCCAGTACTTC. Together with reference TRBV2 and TRBJ2-5, the CDR3 gives the full variable domain: EPEVTQTPSHQVTQMGQEVILRCVPISNHLYFYWYRQILGQKVEFLVSFYNNEISEKSEIFDDQFSVERPDGSNFTLKIRSTKLEDSAMYFCASSSEGPETQYFGPGTRLLVL.

The chain carries TRBV4-3 and TRBJ2-3, with 9 bases lining up with TRBD1. This CDR3 region has 18 residues. Germline V lookup: CDR1 LGHNA, CDR2 YSLEER. V lost 4 bases to trimming and J lost 4 bases; unmatched junction nucleotides: 15. The DNA of the CDR3 is TGCGCCAGCAGCCCAGACGAATTGGGGACAGGGCGATCAGATACGCAGTATTTT. Translating gives CASSPDELGTGRSDTQYF.

At least ten counts were recorded for this clonotype. This chain connects TRBV29-1 to TRBJ2-3; D uncertain. Germline CDR1 is SQVTM and CDR2 is ANQGSEA. This CDR3 region has 13 residues. Trimming left V 7 bases short and J 3 bases short, with 14 bases between. CDR3 DNA: TGCAGCGCCCCAATCCTCGCGACAGATACGCAGTATTTT. Residues: CSAPILATDTQYF.

This clonotype occurred a few times. The chain employs TRBV11-2 and TRBJ2-1; 7 nucleotides match TRBD1. The trim removed 5 bases at V and 9 bases at J, leaving 16 bases unmatched. The CDR3 runs 16 residues. Germline CDR1 and CDR2: SGHAT and FQNNGV. For the CDR3, the DNA is TGTGCCAGCAGCCTAACAGGGGACCCAAACGTAGGTGAGCAGTTCTTC. This gives the protein CASSLTGDPNVGEQFF.

CDR3 region: CSAPGTSGTEGDTQYF. The CDR3 coding sequence is TGCAGTGCTCCCGGGACTAGCGGGACTGAAGGAGATACGCAGTATTTT. The rearrangement joins TRBV20-1 to TRBJ2-3; 13 bases fit TRBD2. The CDR3 loop spans 16 amino acids. Germline V gives CDR1 DFQATT, CDR2 SNEGSKA (reference sequence). Trimming removed 5 bases from V and 5 bases from J; junction bases left unmatched: 10.

This clonotype turned up a few times. The V gene is TRBV7-2, the J gene TRBJ2-1, with D perhaps matching TRBD1 (8 bases). This CDR3 contains 14 residues. CDR1 SGHTA and CDR2 FQGNSA come from the germline V gene. The V end was cut by 1 base, the J end by 10 bases, with 14 bases between. The CDR3 loop is CASSLVQGEGEQFF. As DNA, the CDR3 is TGTGCCAGCAGCTTAGTACAGGGGGAGGGGGAGCAGTTCTTC.

This clonotype was observed many times. The rearrangement links TRBV6-1 to TRBJ2-3, with D possibly matching TRBD2 (6 bases). Germline loops: CDR1 MNHNS, CDR2 SASEGT. Trimming shortened V by 2 bases and J by 0 bases, and 12 bases separated the two germline ends. This CDR3 spans 16 amino acids. For the CDR3, the DNA is TGTGCCAGCAGTGAATATGGAGGGGTTAGCACAGATACGCAGTATTTT. This codes for CASSEYGGVSTDTQYF.

In this sample, this clonotype turned up many times. The DNA of the CDR3 is TGTGCCAGCAGTTCCGGGGCCAACACCGGGGAGCTGTTTTTT. This codes for CASSSGANTGELFF. The chain uses TRBV11-3 and TRBJ2-2; possibly TRBD1 or TRBD2 for D (5 bases each). There are 14 residues in the CDR3. CDR1 and CDR2 from the germline V gene are SGHNT and YENEEA. The V end was cut by 6 bases, the J end by 2 bases, with 10 bases between. The whole variable domain, filled in from reference TRBV11-3 and TRBJ2-2, reads EAGVVQSPRYKIIEKKQPVAFWCNPISGHNTLYWYLQNLGQGPELLIRYENEEAVDDSQLPKDRFSAERLKGVDSTLKIQPAELGDSAVYLCASSSGANTGELFFGEGSRLTVL.

This clonotype was seen at least ten times. The rearrangement joins TRBV7-8 to TRBJ2-1, with D possibly called TRBD1 or TRBD2 (5 bases each). V lost 1 base to trimming and J lost 3 bases, with 13 bases between them. Looked up from germline, CDR1 is SGHVS and CDR2 is FQNEAQ. This CDR3 is built from 16 residues. In DNA form, the CDR3 reads TGTGCCAGCAGCTTAGTCAGGGCTAGCAACTACAATGAGCAGTTCTTC. It is translated as CASSLVRASNYNEQFF. Based on the CDR3 plus reference TRBV7-8 and TRBJ2-1, the full variable domain is GAGVSQSPRYKVAKRGQDVALRCDPISGHVSLFWYQQALGQGPEFLTYFQNEAQLDKSGLPSDRFFAERPEGSVSTLKIQRTQQEDSAVYLCASSLVRASNYNEQFFGPGTRLTVL.

This clonotype turned up a few times. The chain joins TRBV19 to TRBJ2-1; 11 bases align to TRBD2. Germline lookup yields CDR1 LNHDA and CDR2 SQIVND (reference sequence). The CDR3 covers 17 residues. Trimming cost V 3 bases and J 9 bases; bases outside gene matches: 13. CDR3 DNA: TGTGCCAGTAGTATTACTAGCGGGAGTTTTGGCGGTGGTGAGCAGTTCTTC. Its translation: CASSITSGSFGGGEQFF.

This clonotype showed up many times. The chain has TRBV12-3 or TRBV12-4 and TRBJ2-3; D gene unclear. The length of the CDR3 is 13 residues. Trimming stripped 2 bases from V and 1 base from J, with 4 bases between. The CDR3 region is CASSLRGTDTQYF. CDR3 coding DNA: TGTGCCAGCAGTTTACGTGGCACAGATACGCAGTATTTT.

This chain's CDR3 is CASSQDQGLLFEQYF. The CDR3, as DNA: TGTGCCAGCAGCCAAGACCAGGGGCTCCTGTTCGAGCAGTACTTC. The V gene is TRBV3-1, the J gene TRBJ2-7; a possible D gene is TRBD1 (6 bases). The CDR3 is 15 residues long. Germline V gene sequence: CDR1 LGHDT, CDR2 YNNKEL (reference sequence). The V end lost 0 bases, the J end lost 6 bases, and 15 bases lay between the germline ends.

The sample holds many counts of this clonotype. The V call is TRBV6-2 or TRBV6-3, the J call TRBJ1-5, with D possibly TRBD1 on 6 matching bases. The CDR3 runs to 18 residues. The ends were cut back, 3 bases at V and 5 bases at J, with 23 bases in the middle. CDR1 is MNHEY and CDR2 is SVGEGT in the germline V gene. DNA for the CDR3: TGTGCCAGCAGTTATTCTTATGGGGGCCCGCCTGAGGATCAGCCCCAGCATTTT. Its translation: CASSYSYGGPPEDQPQHF.

This clonotype was counted between two and nine times. CDR3 loop: CSAVRDLDFSYEQYF. CDR3 coding DNA: TGCAGTGCTGTTCGGGACCTCGACTTTTCCTACGAGCAGTACTTC. The chain recombines TRBV20-1 with TRBJ2-7, with D perhaps matching TRBD1 or TRBD2 (5 bases each). Germline values: CDR1 DFQATT, CDR2 SNEGSKA (reference sequence). The CDR3 totals 15 residues. Trimming took 5 bases from V and 1 from J, leaving 18 bases between them.

This clonotype was found many times. In DNA, the CDR3 is TGTGCCAGCAGTTCAGGGGTTACCACTGAAGCTTTCTTT. Residues: CASSSGVTTEAFF. The chain joins TRBV12-3 or TRBV12-4 to TRBJ1-1; perhaps TRBD1 as D (6 bases). This CDR3 is built from 13 residues. Trimming left V 4 bases short and J 4 bases short, with 10 bases between.

The chain carries TRBV27 and TRBJ1-6, with D possibly TRBD1 on 6 matching bases. Germline V lookup: CDR1 MNHEY, CDR2 SMNVEV (reference sequence). Trimming shortened V by 2 bases and J by 7 bases, and 9 bases separated the two germline ends. The length of the CDR3 is 14 residues. The CDR3 here is CASSLGTSNSPLHF. The DNA of the CDR3 is TGTGCCAGCAGTTTAGGGACATCGAATTCACCCCTCCACTTT.

This clonotype showed up just a few times. The chain links TRBV7-8 to TRBJ2-2; D is possibly TRBD1 (6 bases). The CDR3 has 17 residues. CDR1 and CDR2 from the germline V gene are SGHVS and FQNEAQ. V was trimmed by 5 bases and J by 0 bases, leaving 16 bases between them. CDR3 region: CASSPEGRQANTGELFF. The CDR3 nucleotides are TGTGCCAGCAGCCCCGAGGGGAGACAGGCGAACACCGGGGAGCTGTTTTTT.

The rearrangement uses TRBV20-1 and TRBJ1-1, with 7 bases matching TRBD1. The CDR3 runs 12 residues. In germline, CDR1 is DFQATT, CDR2 SNEGSKA (reference sequence). J gave up 1 base and V 6 bases, and 2 bases lay outside the gene matches. For the CDR3, the DNA is TGCAGTGCGAGGACAGGGAACACTGAAGCTTTCTTT. Protein: CSARTGNTEAFF.

This clonotype was seen ten or more times. The J gene is TRBJ2-7, the V gene TRBV19; D is perhaps TRBD2 (5 bases). Trimming removed 6 bases at V and 5 bases at J, with 14 bases between. This CDR3 is 13 amino acids long. Germline V lookup: CDR1 LNHDA, CDR2 SQIVND (reference sequence). The CDR3 bases are TGTGCCAGTAGGCCAGAGGAGGATAACGAGCAGTACTTC. Its protein product is CASRPEEDNEQYF.

This clonotype was seen many times. The chain carries TRBV3-1 and TRBJ2-7; tentatively, D is TRBD2 (5 bases). With 0 bases removed from V and 2 bases from J, the gap between germline ends came to 8 bases. The CDR3 is 14 amino acids. Germline CDR1 and CDR2: LGHDT and YNNKEL (reference sequence). The chain's CDR3 is CASSQDLRAYEQYF. In nucleotides, the CDR3 is TGTGCCAGCAGCCAAGATCTGAGGGCCTACGAGCAGTACTTC.